This T cell receptor (beta chain) was captured in a study of CD8 T cells in ankylosing spondylitis. MiXCR was run by TCRdb on the 5' RACE reads, yielding one entry per CDR3 protein. The sample lists hundreds of thousands of distinct CDR3 sequences; roughly a quarter were seen once. General study points: Certain motif variants had earlier been reported in reactive arthritis synovial fluid and blood. Blood from ankylosing spondylitis patients appeared to carry a characteristic roughly 8-variant TCR beta motif.

This clonotype was recorded a few times. Its target is not known. Sequencing was done on a sample of blood, either unsorted or a sorted T cell fraction (not recorded which). This sequence was found in a male donor with ankylosing spondylitis.

The CDR3 here is CASSARQGTPNTEAFF. The CDR3 DNA is TGTGCCAGCAGCGCCCGACAGGGGACCCCTAACACTGAAGCTTTCTTT. The J gene is TRBJ1-1, the V gene TRBV9, with 8 bases that match TRBD1. This CDR3 contains 16 residues. CDR1 and CDR2 (germline): SGDLS, YYNGEE. V shed 3 bases and J 2 bases; nucleotides not matched to a gene: 9.